This T cell receptor beta chain stems from a study of cytomegalovirus exposure and HLA in healthy donors. Whole-study findings and limits: Associated with HLA alleles at 0.05 false discovery rate in a later analysis were about 17,000 TCR beta sequences.

There are a few counts of this clone. Its antigen is unknown. The PCR contained 60 Vbeta and 13 Jbeta primers. Sequencing was performed with immunoSEQ multiplex PCR; in TCRdb, only in-frame clones are kept and a portion is missing. The sample includes roughly 180,000 clones, roughly 10% of them seen just once. Germline lookup yields CDR1 SGHNT and CDR2 YENEEA. CDR3 length: 13 amino acids. The V end was cut by 1 base, the J end by 4 bases, with 5 bases between. This sequence originates from a young woman in good health and CMV-seropositive. This chain joins TRBV11-3 and TRBJ2-1; D call uncertain. Source material: PBMCs. The CDR3 loop is CASSLGMYNEQFF. In DNA, the CDR3 is TGTGCCAGCAGCTTAGGTATGTACAATGAGCAGTTCTTC. The full variable domain, in which reference TRBV11-3 and TRBJ2-1 provide the parts outside the CDR3, is EAGVVQSPRYKIIEKKQPVAFWCNPISGHNTLYWYLQNLGQGPELLIRYENEEAVDDSQLPKDRFSAERLKGVDSTLKIQPAELGDSAVYLCASSLGMYNEQFFGPGTRLTVL.